This T cell receptor (beta chain) originates from a study of technical replicates of blood from a handful of donors. The method was immunoSEQ multiplex PCR; TCRdb's version includes in-frame clones alone and lacks a portion of them. The sample lists about 54,000 clones, 94% occurring once. Per the germline V gene, CDR1 is SGHVS and CDR2 is FNYEAQ. The ends were cut back, 5 bases at V and 7 bases at J, with 9 bases in the middle. The CDR3 totals 12 residues. This clone was recorded once. Sequencing was carried out using T cells isolated from PBMCs. This sequence originates from a human donor in good health. This chain uses TRBV7-6 with TRBJ2-1; D is unresolved. CDR3 sequence reads: CASSPLRNEQFF. The CDR3 nucleotides are TGTGCCAGCAGCCCCCTCAGGAATGAGCAGTTCTTC.